This T cell receptor (beta chain) derives from a study of ipilimumab plus nivolumab after autologous stem cell transplantation. Background on the study: Median doses per patient: a few ipilimumab, fewer than ten nivolumab.

The repertoire was sequenced with immunoSEQ multiplex PCR; TCRdb's copy has only in-frame clones and lacks some. The sample lists roughly 10,000 clones, just under 80% seen once, with about 7.7% in the top ten. V was pared by 0 bases and J by 11 bases, with 7 bases between. Germline CDR1 and CDR2: SNHLY and FYNNEI. This CDR3 has 11 amino acids. The chain combines TRBV2 with TRBJ1-1; D gene uncertain. The sequencing here drew on PBMCs, taken in a trial of ipilimumab plus nivolumab as post-transplant consolidation. The sequence derives from a male donor with diffuse large B-cell lymphoma. CDR3: CASSEAWVAFF. Written as DNA, the CDR3 is TGTGCCAGCAGTGAAGCCTGGGTTGCTTTCTTT.